A selection of T cell receptor beta chains follows, all from one sample in a study of cytomegalovirus exposure and HLA in healthy donors. Only in-frame clones appear in the TCRdb table, and some are missing; sequencing was by immunoSEQ multiplex PCR. Among about 200,000 clones listed, 80% to 90% were seen once. Input material: PBMCs. These receptors all stem from a woman under 40 in good health and CMV-seronegative. Each CDR3 is given with its conserved first and last residue. D genes are given only for firm matches. Clone size is not always given. Where it is, it says once, few, many or a class for expanded clones.

j_call v_call clone_size d_call cdr3_nt cdr3_aa
TRBJ2-6 TRBV5-1 NA NA TGCGCCAGCAGCTCAGGGAACTCTGGGGCCAACGTCCTGACTTTC CASSSGNSGANVLTF
TRBJ2-3 TRBV7-3 NA NA TGTGCCAGCAGCTTCCCCCCTGGAGTAGATACGCAGTATTTT CASSFPPGVDTQYF
TRBJ2-3 TRBV28 NA NA TGTGCCAGCCGGCGGGATAGCACAGATACGCAGTATTTT CASRRDSTDTQYF
TRBJ2-7 TRBV30 NA TRBD2 TGTGCCTGGACCGCCCCTCTGACTAGCGGGATATACGAGCAGTACTTC CAWTAPLTSGIYEQYF
TRBJ2-2 TRBV7-2 NA NA TGTGCCAGCGAAAGAGGAGGGTCCACCGGGGAGCTGTTTTTT CASERGGSTGELFF
TRBJ1-1 TRBV14 NA NA TGTGCCAGCAGCCACATCGGGTTTGACACTGAAGCTTTCTTT CASSHIGFDTEAFF
TRBJ1-5 TRBV13 NA NA TGTGCCAGCAGCTACAACAGGGGCAATCAGCCCCAGCATTTT CASSYNRGNQPQHF
TRBJ2-2 TRBV28 once TRBD1 TGTGCCACTCTACAGGGGTATGGGAACACCGGGGAGCTGTTTTTT CATLQGYGNTGELFF
TRBJ1-6 TRBV2 NA TRBD1 TGTGCCAGCAGCACAGGGACAGCGAGCTCCTATAATTCACCCCTCCACTTT CASSTGTASSYNSPLHF
TRBJ2-2 TRBV2 NA TRBD2 TGTGCCAGCATTAGCGGGAGGGGTGGCGGGGAGCTGTTTTTT CASISGRGGGELFF
TRBJ1-2 TRBV7-7 NA TRBD1 TGTGCCAGCAGCCCTGACAGGGCCCAGGTCTACACCTTC CASSPDRAQVYTF
TRBJ2-5 TRBV5-1 NA TRBD1 TGCGCCAGCAGCTCCCAAGCCTCAACAGGGGTCGAGACCCAGTACTTC CASSSQASTGVETQYF
TRBJ2-5 TRBV30 few TRBD1 TGTGCCTGGACCGGACAGGTTAACCAAGAGACCCAGTACTTC CAWTGQVNQETQYF
TRBJ2-3 TRBV11-2 NA NA TGTGCCAGCAGCTTAGCTATTACGCAGTATTTT CASSLAITQYF
TRBJ2-3 TRBV5-6 few NA TGTGCCAGCAGCTCCCCGACAGAAGCAGATACGCAGTATTTT CASSSPTEADTQYF
TRBJ2-5 TRBV4-1 NA NA TGCGCCAGCAGCCAAGACCCCATGCGGGAGACCCAGTACTTC CASSQDPMRETQYF
TRBJ1-1 TRBV27 NA TRBD1 TGTGCCAGCAGTTCGCTTTCGACAGGGCGTCCTGAAGCTTTCTTT CASSSLSTGRPEAFF
TRBJ2-1 TRBV6-5 NA TRBD2 TGTGCCAGCAGTTACTCCAGCGGGAGGGCCTACAATGAGCAGTTCTTC CASSYSSGRAYNEQFF